Following are 27 T cell receptor beta chains from one sample sequenced in a study of blood T cells in healthy people across ages. Combining a sample-barcoded 5' primer with a J-beta primer mix, a second PCR ran for roughly 7 to 11 cycles. TCRdb independently ran MiXCR on the 5' RACE reads; one entry per CDR3 protein. The table records roughly 1.5 million distinct CDR3 sequences, 40% to 45% of them present only once. The sample consisted of blood. The receptors were sampled from a woman under 30 in good health.

Only a few counts were recorded for this clonotype. The chain has TRBV9 and TRBJ2-2; no definite D call. This CDR3 is 13 amino acids long. V was pared by 0 bases and J by 7 bases, with 7 bases between. Germline CDR1 reads SGDLS; CDR2 reads YYNGEE. The CDR3 region is CASSVGLSGELFF. Here the CDR3 DNA reads TGTGCCAGCAGCGTAGGATTGAGCGGGGAGCTGTTTTTT.

The chain joins TRBV4-1 to TRBJ2-4; 8 nucleotides align to TRBD2. Trimming at V came to 1 base and at J to 0 bases, leaving 2 bases not matched to a gene. Germline values: CDR1 MGHRA, CDR2 YSYEKL. The CDR3 spans 16 residues. The CDR3 region is CASSQVAGLAKNIQYF. The CDR3 nucleotides read TGCGCCAGCAGCCAAGTAGCGGGGCTAGCCAAAAACATTCAGTACTTC.

This clonotype was seen a few times. The chain carries TRBV12-3 or TRBV12-4 and TRBJ2-1; 9 bases are a match to TRBD1. The CDR3 covers 15 residues. J was trimmed by 4 bases and V by 4 bases; bases with no gene match: 5. The CDR3 bases are TGTGCCAGCAGTTATGGGACAGGGTCGTACAATGAGCAGTTCTTC. This translates into CASSYGTGSYNEQFF.

This clonotype was detected a few times. One end of the junction is discordant with germline, which a read error may explain. The V and J genes are TRBV7-7 and TRBJ2-3; perhaps TRBD1 as D (5 bases). The CDR3 is made up of 15 amino acids. Per germline, CDR1 SSHAT and CDR2 FNYEAQ (reference sequence). Here the CDR3 DNA reads TGTGCTAGCAGCCAAACTGACAGACGCACAGATACGCAGTATTTT. Protein sequence: CASSQTDRRTDTQYF.

Comments on this clonotype: Given the absence of the conserved phenylalanine or tryptophan at the CDR3 end, a read error is likely. V usage is TRBV7-3 and J usage is TRBJ1-2; D gene uncertain. With 1 base removed from V and 2 bases from J, the gap between germline ends came to 11 bases. Germline values: CDR1 SGHTA, CDR2 FQGTGA. CDR3 length: 15 amino acids. The CDR3 DNA follows: TGTGCCAGCAGCTTAAGGCAGGTTAAAAACTATGGCTACACCGTC. Translated: CASSLRQVKNYGYTV.

V is TRBV7-9 and J is TRBJ2-5; weak D call: TRBD2 (5 bases). Trimming removed 1 base from V and 11 bases from J, with 17 bases in between. The CDR3 covers 14 residues. Germline V CDR1 and CDR2: SEHNR, FQNEAQ (reference sequence). The CDR3 spells CASSLGSDYNEQYF. CDR3 coding DNA: TGTGCCAGCAGCTTAGGCTCAGACTACAATGAGCAGTACTTC.

The chain has TRBV27 and TRBJ1-1, with D unresolved. CDR1 and CDR2 from the germline V gene are MNHEY and SMNVEV (reference sequence). The CDR3 loop spans 16 amino acids. V was clipped by 1 base and J by 2 bases, with 14 bases between them. The CDR3 sequence is CASSLFGLQFNTEAFF. The CDR3 nucleotides read TGTGCCAGCAGTTTATTCGGCCTACAGTTTAACACTGAAGCTTTCTTT.

The chain combines TRBV27 with TRBJ1-2; D not resolved. Per the germline V gene, CDR1 is MNHEY and CDR2 is SMNVEV (reference sequence). This CDR3 is 15 amino acids long. V gave up 6 bases and J gave up 1 base, with 15 bases separating them. The CDR3 is CASRPTPRDNYGYTF. CDR3 coding DNA: TGTGCCAGCAGACCTACCCCTCGGGATAACTATGGCTACACCTTC.

A remark on this clonotype: A much larger clone sits a single nucleotide away, making a read error possible. This chain uses TRBV20-1 with TRBJ2-3; a possible D gene is TRBD2 (6 bases). With 0 bases removed from V and 1 base from J, the gap between germline ends came to 11 bases. This CDR3 has 15 amino acids. Germline CDR1 reads DFQATT; CDR2 reads SNEGSKA (reference sequence). CDR3 nucleotide sequence: TGCAGTGCTAGAGATCGGGCTAGCGGCACAGATACGCAGTATTTT. It encodes CSARDRASGTDTQYF.

The chain carries TRBV27 and TRBJ2-5; TRBD2 matches 7 bases. The end of the DNA is better explained by TRBJ2-7, so the J call may be wrong. The CDR3 runs to 17 residues. The V gene's germline CDR1 is MNHEY and CDR2 SMNVEV (reference sequence). CDR3 loop: CASSTLAVRENPCEQYF. The CDR3 DNA sequence: TGTGCCAGCAGTACTCTAGCGGTCCGGGAGAATCCCTGCGAGCAGTACTTC.

The rearrangement links TRBV7-2 to TRBJ2-3; D perhaps matches TRBD1 (5 bases). The CDR3 has 17 amino acids. Trimming took 1 base from V and 4 from J, leaving 18 bases between them. The germline gives CDR1 SGHTA, CDR2 FQGNSA. The CDR3 coding sequence is TGTGCCAGCAGCTTAGGCCCTGAGCGACAGCCTTCAGATACGCAGTATTTT. It encodes CASSLGPERQPSDTQYF. The entire variable domain, with the rest obtained from reference TRBV7-2 and TRBJ2-3, is as follows: GAGVSQSPSNKVTEKGKDVELRCDPISGHTALYWYRQSLGQGLEFLIYFQGNSAPDKSGLPSDRFSAERTGGSVSTLTIQRTQQEDSAVYLCASSLGPERQPSDTQYFGPGTRLTVL.

This clonotype was seen a single time. CDR3 DNA: TGTGCCAGCAGCTTAGAAAGAGGGGGCGCAAGGGAGACCCAGTACTTC. The encoded protein is CASSLERGGARETQYF. This chain joins TRBV7-2 and TRBJ2-7; 7 nucleotides agree with TRBD1. The J call is doubtful: the DNA matches TRBJ2-5 better. The CDR3 contains 16 residues. Per the germline V gene, CDR1 is SGHTA and CDR2 is FQGNSA.

This chain joins TRBV29-1 and TRBJ2-5; the D gene could be TRBD1 or TRBD2 (5 bases each). The CDR3 totals 13 residues. Trimming removed 4 bases from V and 4 bases from J, with 13 bases in between. Germline CDR1 reads SQVTM; CDR2 reads ANQGSEA. CDR3 sequence reads: CSVVGELGETQYF. The CDR3 DNA sequence: TGCAGCGTTGTGGGGGAACTCGGAGAGACCCAGTACTTC.

The rearrangement joins TRBV7-2 to TRBJ2-3, with D unresolved. Trimming cost V 5 bases and J 4 bases, with 16 bases left between them. This CDR3 comprises 15 residues. The germline V gene encodes CDR1 SGHTA and CDR2 FQGNSA. This chain's CDR3 is CASSPYQTVADTQYF. Here the CDR3 DNA reads TGTGCCAGCAGCCCTTACCAGACTGTCGCAGATACGCAGTATTTT.

This clonotype was seen once. V gene TRBV12-3 or TRBV12-4 combines with J gene TRBJ2-7; D perhaps matches TRBD1 (6 bases). The J call may be incorrect, as the DNA end agrees better with TRBJ2-4. The CDR3 is 14 residues long. CDR3 DNA sequence: TGTGCCAGCAATCCGTACGGACAGTGGGACATTCAGTACTTC. The encoded protein is CASNPYGQWDIQYF.

V usage is TRBV7-3 and J usage is TRBJ2-1; TRBD2 might be the D (6 bases). The CDR3 is made up of 14 amino acids. Germline V gives CDR1 SGHTA, CDR2 FQGTGA. Between the trimmed V and J ends, which lost 5 bases and 3 bases, there was a span of 11 bases. The CDR3 here is CASSVTTSYNEQFF. CDR3 in DNA: TGTGCCAGCAGCGTGACGACTAGCTACAATGAGCAGTTCTTC.

This clonotype appeared a few times. The chain combines TRBV11-2 with TRBJ1-1, with D hard to call. Germline V lookup: CDR1 SGHAT, CDR2 FQNNGV. V was clipped by 3 bases and J by 6 bases, with 8 bases between them. The CDR3 contains 12 residues. The DNA of the CDR3 is TGTGCCAGCAGCTTTGGGTCTTCTGAAGCTTTCTTT. Encoded protein: CASSFGSSEAFF.

This chain joins TRBV24-1 and TRBJ1-1; D ambiguous. Trimming cost V 3 bases and J 3 bases, with 4 bases left between them. The CDR3 extends over 12 amino acids. Per germline, CDR1 KGHDR and CDR2 SFDVKD. This chain's CDR3 is CATSDPDTEAFF. In nucleotides, the CDR3 is TGTGCCACCAGTGATCCTGACACTGAAGCTTTCTTT.

The chain uses TRBV30 and TRBJ1-1; tentative D call: TRBD1 (6 bases). The V and J ends lost 0 bases and 4 bases respectively, with 9 bases between them. This CDR3 has 13 residues. Germline CDR1 is GTSNPN and CDR2 is SVGIG (reference sequence). CDR3 coding DNA: TGTGCCTGGAGTGTAGGGGGGGCCACTGAAGCTTTCTTT. Translating gives CAWSVGGATEAFF.

The chain links TRBV21-1 to TRBJ2-5. TRBV21-1 represents a pseudogene. The CDR3 runs to 15 residues. CDR3 in amino acids: CASSKGPGWEETQYF. CDR3 in DNA: TGTGCCAGCAGCAAAGGTCCAGGTTGGGAAGAGACCCAGTACTTC.

The chain employs TRBV20-1 and TRBJ1-2; the match to TRBD1 covers 9 bases. With V trimmed by 1 base and J by 4 bases, 10 bases remained unmatched. The CDR3 runs 16 residues. The germline gives CDR1 DFQATT, CDR2 SNEGSKA (reference sequence). CDR3 DNA sequence: TGCAGTGCTAGAGTAACAGGGGGCGGAACCGGCTATGGCTACACCTTC. Translating gives CSARVTGGGTGYGYTF.

This clonotype was observed a handful of times. V is TRBV27 and J is TRBJ2-7; possibly TRBD1 for D (5 bases). The CDR3 extends over 15 amino acids. V lost 6 bases and J 1 base, leaving 16 bases between the germline ends. Germline lookup yields CDR1 MNHEY and CDR2 SMNVEV (reference sequence). CDR3 nucleotide sequence: TGTGCCAGCAGCATCGGTGGGGCAGGTTCCTACGAGCAGTACTTC. Protein: CASSIGGAGSYEQYF.

The genes are TRBV2 and TRBJ2-2; D may correspond to TRBD1 or TRBD2 (5 bases each). The CDR3 runs 14 residues. Germline V gene data show CDR1 as SNHLY and CDR2 as FYNNEI. V shed 6 bases and J shed 8 bases, with 16 bases lying between them. Here the CDR3 DNA reads TGTGCCAGCAGACCGGGGCCATTGACTGGGGAGCTGTTTTTT. It is translated as CASRPGPLTGELFF. The whole variable domain, remainder taken from reference TRBV2 and TRBJ2-2, is EPEVTQTPSHQVTQMGQEVILRCVPISNHLYFYWYRQILGQKVEFLVSFYNNEISEKSEIFDDQFSVERPDGSNFTLKIRSTKLEDSAMYFCASRPGPLTGELFFGEGSRLTVL.

This clonotype was seen only a few times. The chain combines TRBV29-1 with TRBJ1-1; no reliable D call. The V end was cut by 4 bases, the J end by 0 bases, with 9 bases between. Looked up from germline, CDR1 is SQVTM and CDR2 is ANQGSEA. This CDR3 spans 13 amino acids. CDR3 coding DNA: TGCAGCGTTGGGGTCGGGTTGAACACTGAAGCTTTCTTT. Translating gives CSVGVGLNTEAFF. Together with reference TRBV29-1 and TRBJ1-1, the CDR3 gives the full variable domain: SAVISQKPSRDICQRGTSLTIQCQVDSQVTMMFWYRQQPGQSLTLIATANQGSEATYESGFVIDKFPISRPNLTFSTLTVSNMSPEDSSIYLCSVGVGLNTEAFFGQGTRLTVV.

This clonotype was picked up many times. This rearrangement joins TRBV5-1 to TRBJ2-4; TRBD2 might be the D (6 bases). V shed 0 bases and J shed 5 bases, with 12 bases lying between them. The CDR3 is 15 amino acids. Germline-derived CDR1 and CDR2 are SGHRS and YFSETQ. The CDR3 DNA reads TGCGCCAGCAGCTTGGGCGGGGCAGCGGAAAACATTCAGTACTTC. Translating gives CASSLGGAAENIQYF.

CDR3 in amino acids: CSARPGGAYNEQFF. CDR3 nucleotide sequence: TGCAGTGCTAGACCAGGGGGCGCCTACAATGAGCAGTTCTTC. This chain joins TRBV20-1 and TRBJ2-1, with TRBD1 identical over 8 bases. The CDR3 length is 14 residues. Germline CDR1 and CDR2: DFQATT and SNEGSKA (reference sequence). V lost 2 bases, J lost 2 bases, and 2 bases stayed unmatched.

The chain links TRBV6-2 or TRBV6-3 to TRBJ2-7, with D tentatively TRBD2 (5 bases). The CDR3 consists of 13 residues. The V and J ends lost 1 base and 3 bases respectively, with 7 bases between them. Germline V gene sequence: CDR1 MNHEY, CDR2 SVGEGT. Written as DNA, the CDR3 is TGTGCCAGCAGTTACTTACGGGGCTACGAGCAGTACTTC. Translation: CASSYLRGYEQYF.